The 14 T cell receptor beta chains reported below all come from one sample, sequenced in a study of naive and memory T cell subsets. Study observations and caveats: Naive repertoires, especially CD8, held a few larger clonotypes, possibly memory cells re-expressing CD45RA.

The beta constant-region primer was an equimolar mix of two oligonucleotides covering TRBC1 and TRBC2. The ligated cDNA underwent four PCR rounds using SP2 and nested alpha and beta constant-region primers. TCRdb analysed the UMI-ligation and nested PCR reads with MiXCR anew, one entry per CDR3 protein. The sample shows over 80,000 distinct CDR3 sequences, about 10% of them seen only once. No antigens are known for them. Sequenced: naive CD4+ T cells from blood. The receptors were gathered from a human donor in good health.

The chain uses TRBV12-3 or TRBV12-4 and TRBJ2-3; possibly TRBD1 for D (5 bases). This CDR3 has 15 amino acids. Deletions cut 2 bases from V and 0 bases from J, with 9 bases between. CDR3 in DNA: TGTGCCAGCAGTTTAATATGGGGCAGCACAGATACGCAGTATTTT. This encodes CASSLIWGSTDTQYF.

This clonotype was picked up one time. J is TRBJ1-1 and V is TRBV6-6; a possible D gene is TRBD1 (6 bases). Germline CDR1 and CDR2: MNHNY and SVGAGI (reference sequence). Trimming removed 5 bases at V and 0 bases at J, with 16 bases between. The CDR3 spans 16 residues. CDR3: CASSPRDTKLNTEAFF. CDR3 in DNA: TGTGCCAGCAGTCCCCGGGACACCAAATTGAACACTGAAGCTTTCTTT.

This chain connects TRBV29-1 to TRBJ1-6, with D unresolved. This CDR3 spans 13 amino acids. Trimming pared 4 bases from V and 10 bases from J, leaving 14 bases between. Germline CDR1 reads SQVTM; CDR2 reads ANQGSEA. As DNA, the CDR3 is TGCAGCGTTGCCGAAGGTAATGCGTCACCCCTCCACTTT. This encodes CSVAEGNASPLHF.

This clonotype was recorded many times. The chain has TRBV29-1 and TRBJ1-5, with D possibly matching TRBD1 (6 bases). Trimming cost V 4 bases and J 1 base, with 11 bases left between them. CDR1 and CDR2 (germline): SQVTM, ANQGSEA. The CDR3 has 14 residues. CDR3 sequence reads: CSVAIGGSNQPQHF. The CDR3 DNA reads TGCAGCGTTGCAATCGGGGGCAGCAATCAGCCCCAGCATTTT.

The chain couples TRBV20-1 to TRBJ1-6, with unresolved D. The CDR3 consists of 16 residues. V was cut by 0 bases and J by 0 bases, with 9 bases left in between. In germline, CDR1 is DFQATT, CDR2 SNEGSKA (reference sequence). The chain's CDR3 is CSAREYQSSYNSPLHF. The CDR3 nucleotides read TGCAGTGCTAGAGAGTACCAGAGCTCCTATAATTCACCCCTCCACTTT.

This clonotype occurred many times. CDR3 sequence (DNA): TGTGCCAGCAGCTTAGATAGGACTGCGAACACCGGGGAGCTGTTTTTT. Amino acids: CASSLDRTANTGELFF. This sequence joins TRBV7-6 and TRBJ2-2, with a weak D call TRBD2 (5 bases). The CDR3 loop spans 16 amino acids. Trimming left V 1 base short and J 0 bases short, with 9 bases between. CDR1 and CDR2 from the germline V gene are SGHVS and FNYEAQ.

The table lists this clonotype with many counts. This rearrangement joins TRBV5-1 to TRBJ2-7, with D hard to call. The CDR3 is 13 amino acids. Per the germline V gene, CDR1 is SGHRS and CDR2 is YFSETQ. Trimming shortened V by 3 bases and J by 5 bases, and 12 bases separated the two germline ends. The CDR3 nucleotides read TGCGCCAGCAGCTGGGCCTCTCCCCACGAGCAGTACTTC. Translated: CASSWASPHEQYF.

The CDR3 loop reads CASMRRSGNTIYF. Written as DNA, the CDR3 is TGTGCCAGCATGCGTAGATCTGGAAACACCATATATTTT. The V gene is TRBV3-1, the J gene TRBJ1-3, with D hard to call. Trimming removed 7 bases from V and 1 base from J, with 8 bases in between. CDR1 and CDR2 from the germline V gene are LGHDT and YNNKEL (reference sequence). The CDR3 contains 13 residues.

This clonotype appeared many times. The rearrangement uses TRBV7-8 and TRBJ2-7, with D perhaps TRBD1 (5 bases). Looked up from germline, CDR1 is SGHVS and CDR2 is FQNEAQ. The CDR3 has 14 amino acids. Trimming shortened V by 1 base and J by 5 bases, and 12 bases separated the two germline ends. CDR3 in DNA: TGTGCCAGCAGCTTAGAGTGGACAAAGCACGAGCAGTACTTC. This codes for CASSLEWTKHEQYF.

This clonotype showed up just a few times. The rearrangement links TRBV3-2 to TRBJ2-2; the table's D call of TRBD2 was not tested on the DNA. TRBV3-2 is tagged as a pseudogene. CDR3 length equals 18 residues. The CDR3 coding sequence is TGTGCCAGCATTCTCGGAATCACTAGCGGGAAGAACACCGGGGAGCTGTTTTTT. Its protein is CASILGITSGKNTGELFF.

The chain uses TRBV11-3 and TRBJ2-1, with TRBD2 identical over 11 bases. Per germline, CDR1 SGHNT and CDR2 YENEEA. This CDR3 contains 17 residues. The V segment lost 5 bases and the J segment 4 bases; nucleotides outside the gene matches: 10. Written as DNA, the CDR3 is TGTGCCAGCAGCGCCGGCCAGACTAGCGGGGCTTACAATGAGCAGTTCTTC. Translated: CASSAGQTSGAYNEQFF.

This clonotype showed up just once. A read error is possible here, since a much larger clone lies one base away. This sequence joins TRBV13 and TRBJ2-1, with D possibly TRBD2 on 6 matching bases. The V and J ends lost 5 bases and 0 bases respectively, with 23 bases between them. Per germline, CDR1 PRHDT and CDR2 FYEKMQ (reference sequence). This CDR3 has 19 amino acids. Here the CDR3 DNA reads TGTGCCAGCAGCACCCGGACTACGAAGACCTTACCCTCCTACAATGAGCAGTTCTTC. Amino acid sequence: CASSTRTTKTLPSYNEQFF.

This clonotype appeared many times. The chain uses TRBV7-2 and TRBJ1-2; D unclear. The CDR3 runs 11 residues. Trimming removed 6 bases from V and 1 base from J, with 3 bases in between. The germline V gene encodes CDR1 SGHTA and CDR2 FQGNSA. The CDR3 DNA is TGTGCCAGCAGTATTAACTATGGCTACACCTTC. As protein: CASSINYGYTF.

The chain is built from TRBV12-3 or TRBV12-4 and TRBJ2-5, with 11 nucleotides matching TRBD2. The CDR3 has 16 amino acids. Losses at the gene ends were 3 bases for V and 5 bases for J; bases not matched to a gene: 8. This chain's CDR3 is CASSFASGGRGETQYF. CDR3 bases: TGTGCCAGCAGTTTCGCTAGCGGGGGGAGGGGTGAGACCCAGTACTTC.